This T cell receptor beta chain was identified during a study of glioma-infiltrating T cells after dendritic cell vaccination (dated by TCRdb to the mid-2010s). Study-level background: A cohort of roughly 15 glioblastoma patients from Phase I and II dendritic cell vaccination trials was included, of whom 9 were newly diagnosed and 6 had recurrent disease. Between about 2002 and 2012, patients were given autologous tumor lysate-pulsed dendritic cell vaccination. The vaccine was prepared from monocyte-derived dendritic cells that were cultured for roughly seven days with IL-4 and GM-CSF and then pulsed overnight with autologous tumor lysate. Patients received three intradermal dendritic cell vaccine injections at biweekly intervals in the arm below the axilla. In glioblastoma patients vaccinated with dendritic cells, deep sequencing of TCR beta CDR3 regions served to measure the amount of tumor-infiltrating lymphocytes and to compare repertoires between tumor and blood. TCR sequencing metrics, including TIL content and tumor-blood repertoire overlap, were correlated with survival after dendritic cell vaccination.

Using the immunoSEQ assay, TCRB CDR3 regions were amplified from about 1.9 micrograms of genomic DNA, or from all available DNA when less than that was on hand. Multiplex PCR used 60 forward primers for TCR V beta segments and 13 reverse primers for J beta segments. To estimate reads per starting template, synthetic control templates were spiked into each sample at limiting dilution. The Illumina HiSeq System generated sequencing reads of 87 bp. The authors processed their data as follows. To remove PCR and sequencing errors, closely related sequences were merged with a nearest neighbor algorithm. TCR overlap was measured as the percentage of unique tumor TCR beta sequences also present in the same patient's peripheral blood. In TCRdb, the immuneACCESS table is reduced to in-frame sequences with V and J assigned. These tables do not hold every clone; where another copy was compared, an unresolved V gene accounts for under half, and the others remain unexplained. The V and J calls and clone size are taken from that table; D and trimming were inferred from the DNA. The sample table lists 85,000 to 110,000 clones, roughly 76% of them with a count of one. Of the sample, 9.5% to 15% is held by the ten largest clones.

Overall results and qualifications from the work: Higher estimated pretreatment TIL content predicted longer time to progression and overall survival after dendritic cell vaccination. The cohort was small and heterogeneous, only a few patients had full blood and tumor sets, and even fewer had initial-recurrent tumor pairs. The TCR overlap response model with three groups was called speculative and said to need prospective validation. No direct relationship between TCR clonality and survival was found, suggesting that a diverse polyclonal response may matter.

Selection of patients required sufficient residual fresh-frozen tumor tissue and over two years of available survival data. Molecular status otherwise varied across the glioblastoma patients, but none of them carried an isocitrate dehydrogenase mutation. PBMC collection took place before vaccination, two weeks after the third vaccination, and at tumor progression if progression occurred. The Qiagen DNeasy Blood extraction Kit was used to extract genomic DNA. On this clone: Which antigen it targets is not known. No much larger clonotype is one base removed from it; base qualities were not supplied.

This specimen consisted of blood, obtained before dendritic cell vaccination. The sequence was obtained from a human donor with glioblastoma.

For the CDR3, the sequence is CASSLDPGYTDTQYF. The sequenced DNA is TGTGCCAGCAGCTTAGATCCAGGGTACACAGATACGCAGTATTTT. The sequence joins TRBV11-2 to TRBJ2-3; possibly the D gene is TRBD1, per 5 matching bases. The V end loses 0 bases and the J end loses 2 bases, and a stretch of 9 bases separates them. Inclusive of the bounding cysteine and phenylalanine, the CDR3 is 15 residues long. Solely the CDR3 DNA is kept, with 45 bases framed from the first base. Sequences SGHAT (CDR1) and FQNNGV (CDR2) are obtained from the germline V gene.